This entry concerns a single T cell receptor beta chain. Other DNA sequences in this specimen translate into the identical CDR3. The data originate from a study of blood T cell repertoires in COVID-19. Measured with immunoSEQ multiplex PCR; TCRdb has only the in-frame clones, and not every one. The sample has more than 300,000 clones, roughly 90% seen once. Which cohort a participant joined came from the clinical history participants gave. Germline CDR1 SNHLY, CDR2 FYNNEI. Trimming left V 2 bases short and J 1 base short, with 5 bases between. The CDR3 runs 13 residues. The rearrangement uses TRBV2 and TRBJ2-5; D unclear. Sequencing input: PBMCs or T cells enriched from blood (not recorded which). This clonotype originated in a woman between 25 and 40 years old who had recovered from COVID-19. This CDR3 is CASSEQVQETQYF. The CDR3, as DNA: TGTGCCAGCAGTGAACAGGTCCAAGAGACCCAGTACTTC.